Here is one T cell receptor beta chain with its context. The antigen is unknown. The data were obtained in a study of radiation and T cells in renal cell carcinoma. Overall study results and limits: From baseline, blood top tumor clonotypes peaked at 2 weeks post-radiation.

Data came from immunoSEQ multiplex PCR; TCRdb stores just in-frame clones and leaves some out. Counted here are 130,000 to 150,000 clones, nearly 90% occurring once; the ten biggest clones make up about 12%. Time point noted: baseline pretreatment blood. Sample treatment: 15 Gy SBRT to primary tumor, nephrectomy 4 weeks later. This CDR3 has 13 residues. Trimming shortened V by 4 bases and J by 9 bases, and 14 bases separated the two germline ends. Per germline, CDR1 SGHRS and CDR2 YFSETQ. This rearrangement joins TRBV5-1 to TRBJ2-1, with a possible D match to TRBD1 (6 bases). The clonotype originates from a woman between 50 and 59 years old with renal cell carcinoma. The specimen comprised blood, sampled from a patient whose treatment included radiotherapy and nephrectomy. The CDR3 region is CASSPGTGSEQFF. CDR3 coding DNA: TGCGCCAGCAGCCCTGGCACAGGGTCTGAGCAGTTCTTC. The full variable domain, in which reference TRBV5-1 and TRBJ2-1 provide the parts outside the CDR3, is KAGVTQTPRYLIKTRGQQVTLSCSPISGHRSVSWYQQTPGQGLQFLFEYFSETQRNKGNFPGRFSGRQFSNSRSEMNVSTLELGDSALYLCASSPGTGSEQFFGPGTRLTVL.